This is a list of T cell receptor beta chains from one sample in a study of blood T cell repertoires in COVID-19. The protocol was immunoSEQ multiplex PCR, while the TCRdb copy is restricted to in-frame clones and leaves out a portion. The data show approximately 110,000 clones, about 75% seen once. The material sequenced was peripheral blood. These receptors originate from a man of 80 years or more with acute or convalescent COVID-19. Both conserved end residues are part of each CDR3. The D gene is left open where the match is weak. Rows may omit the clone size; those that give it use once, few, many or a size class.

d_call | clone_size | j_call | v_call | cdr3_aa | cdr3_nt
TRBD1 | - | TRBJ1-4 | TRBV19 | CASTRRQGGEKLFF | TGTGCCAGTACCCGAAGACAGGGAGGTGAAAAACTGTTTTTT
- | - | TRBJ2-1 | TRBV4-1 | CASSQEPAGERAYNEQFF | TGCGCCAGCAGCCAAGAACCGGCAGGGGAGCGCGCCTACAATGAGCAGTTCTTC
- | - | TRBJ1-1 | TRBV28 | CASSLTTEAFF | TGTGCCAGCAGTTTAACTACTGAAGCTTTCTTT
- | - | TRBJ2-1 | TRBV18 | CASSPGARNEQFF | TGTGCCAGCTCACCTGGAGCCCGCAATGAGCAGTTCTTC
- | - | TRBJ1-2 | TRBV2 | CASRRESGCTF | TGTGCCAGCAGACGTGAAAGTGGCTGCACCTTC
TRBD2 | - | TRBJ2-4 | TRBV5-1 | CASSFAGEGNIQYF | TGCGCCAGCAGCTTCGCCGGGGAGGGGAACATTCAGTACTTC
- | - | TRBJ1-1 | TRBV10-1 | CASSESGRTEAFF | TGCGCCAGCAGTGAGTCCGGGAGGACTGAAGCTTTCTTT
- | - | TRBJ1-5 | TRBV7-9 | CASSPSGGPNSNQPQHF | TGTGCCAGCAGCCCCTCGGGGGGACCGAATAGCAATCAGCCCCAGCATTTT
TRBD2 | - | TRBJ2-1 | TRBV6-2/TRBV6-3 | CASSYSTIAGGSYNEQFF | TGTGCCAGCAGTTACTCGACGATAGCGGGGGGGTCCTACAATGAGCAGTTCTTC
TRBD2 | once | TRBJ2-3 | TRBV29-1 | CSVEGSLAGGTDTQYF | TGCAGCGTTGAAGGCTCCCTAGCGGGAGGCACAGATACGCAGTATTTT
TRBD2 | once | TRBJ2-1 | TRBV14 | CASSQTSRPSGYNEQFF | TGTGCCAGCAGCCAAACTTCCCGGCCTAGCGGCTACAATGAGCAGTTCTTC
- | - | TRBJ1-1 | TRBV5-1 | CASSLGGPTEAFF | TGCGCCAGCAGCTTGGGGGGGCCCACTGAAGCTTTCTTT
- | few | TRBJ2-3 | TRBV4-3 | CASSQDRVTTTQYF | TGCGCCAGCAGCCAAGACAGGGTCACTACCACGCAGTATTTT
- | - | TRBJ2-7 | TRBV6-5 | CASRHLSGESYEQYF | TGTGCCAGCAGGCATCTCAGCGGCGAATCCTACGAGCAGTACTTC
- | - | TRBJ1-1 | TRBV4-3 | CASSHGEWGGSGAFF | TGCGCCAGCAGCCATGGAGAATGGGGGGGTAGTGGAGCTTTCTTT
TRBD1 | - | TRBJ2-1 | TRBV7-9 | CATSGQGFDEQFF | TGTGCCACCTCGGGACAGGGCTTCGATGAGCAGTTCTTC
TRBD1 | - | TRBJ1-1 | TRBV6-5 | CASSSDRGSGVTEAFF | TGTGCCAGCAGTTCAGACAGGGGTTCGGGGGTCACTGAAGCTTTCTTT
- | - | TRBJ1-1 | TRBV27 | CASSPMGGLGAFF | TGTGCCAGCAGTCCAATGGGGGGGCTGGGTGCTTTCTTT
TRBD2 | - | TRBJ2-7 | TRBV3-1/TRBV3-2 | CASSPSGERSEQYF | TGTGCCAGCAGCCCTAGCGGGGAACGAAGCGAGCAGTACTTC
- | - | TRBJ1-2 | TRBV7-2 | CASSVSGGYTF | TGTGCCAGCAGCGTATCCGGTGGCTACACCTTC
- | - | TRBJ2-1 | TRBV18 | CASSINRNNEQFF | TGTGCCAGCTCAATAAACAGGAACAATGAGCAGTTCTTC
- | - | TRBJ1-1 | TRBV2 | CASSEIRGAEAFF | TGTGCCAGCAGTGAAATCAGGGGCGCTGAAGCTTTCTTT
- | - | TRBJ1-5 | TRBV28 | CASSSLPGDNQPQHF | TGTGCCAGCAGTTCCCTCCCAGGGGATAATCAGCCCCAGCATTTT
- | - | TRBJ2-6 | TRBV30 | CAWNTGSGANVLTF | TGTGCCTGGAATACGGGTTCTGGGGCCAACGTCCTGACTTTC
TRBD1 | - | TRBJ1-4 | TRBV28 | CASSLTGLNEKLFF | TGTGCCAGCAGTTTGACAGGGCTTAATGAAAAACTGTTTTTT
TRBD2 | - | TRBJ2-5 | TRBV19 | CASRPRGEEKETQYF | TGTGCCAGTAGACCGCGGGGGGAGGAGAAAGAGACCCAGTACTTC
TRBD2 | once | TRBJ2-7 | TRBV3-1/TRBV3-2 | CASSQRTSGRANEQYF | TGTGCCAGCAGCCAACGGACTAGCGGGAGGGCCAACGAGCAGTACTTC
- | - | TRBJ2-4 | TRBV11-1 | CASSFGGLAKNIQYF | TGTGCCAGCAGCTTTGGCGGGCTAGCCAAAAACATTCAGTACTTC
TRBD1 | - | TRBJ1-5 | TRBV24-1 | CATDRGDNQPQHF | TGTGCCACCGACAGGGGGGACAATCAGCCCCAGCATTTT
- | - | TRBJ2-1 | TRBV19 | CASSEPHWGDLNNEQFF | TGTGCCAGTAGTGAGCCCCATTGGGGGGATCTTAACAATGAGCAGTTCTTC
TRBD2 | - | TRBJ2-3 | TRBV6-2/TRBV6-3 | CASSYSIEREFYDTQYF | TGTGCCAGCAGTTACTCGATCGAGCGGGAGTTTTACGATACGCAGTATTTT
- | - | TRBJ2-7 | TRBV6-5 | CASSYSNAGQSYEQYF | TGTGCCAGCAGTTACTCGAATGCAGGGCAATCCTACGAGCAGTACTTC
TRBD2 | - | TRBJ2-5 | TRBV29-1 | CSVSVAGGETQYF | TGCAGCGTTTCGGTTGCGGGAGGAGAGACCCAGTACTTC
TRBD2 | few | TRBJ2-3 | TRBV14 | CASSRTSGRGTQYF | TGTGCCAGCAGCCGCACTAGCGGGAGGGGTACGCAGTATTTT
- | - | TRBJ2-7 | TRBV3-1/TRBV3-2 | CASSQEQRGNEQYF | TGTGCCAGCAGCCAAGAACAGCGAGGGAACGAGCAGTACTTC
TRBD2 | - | TRBJ2-7 | TRBV6-6 | CASRGTSGSSYEQYF | TGTGCCAGCAGAGGTACTAGCGGGAGTTCCTACGAGCAGTACTTC
- | - | TRBJ2-7 | TRBV5-1 | CASSLVGGPGDEQYF | TGCGCCAGCAGCTTGGTCGGCGGACCCGGGGACGAGCAGTACTTC
- | - | TRBJ2-6 | TRBV11-3 | CASRTTLEGANVLTF | TGTGCCAGCAGAACGACCCTAGAGGGGGCCAACGTCCTGACTTTC
TRBD2 | once | TRBJ2-7 | TRBV7-2 | CASSLSSGSLGEQYF | TGTGCCAGCAGCCTATCTAGCGGGAGCTTAGGCGAGCAGTACTTC
- | - | TRBJ1-2 | TRBV2 | CASSEESSSGYGYTF | TGTGCCAGCAGTGAGGAGTCCTCCTCTGGATATGGCTACACCTTC
- | few | TRBJ1-5 | TRBV12-3/TRBV12-4 | CASSDSLNQPQHF | TGTGCCAGCAGTGACAGCCTCAATCAGCCCCAGCATTTT
- | - | TRBJ1-4 | TRBV2 | CASNEWSGEKLFF | TGTGCCAGTAATGAGTGGAGTGGGGAAAAACTGTTTTTT
- | - | TRBJ1-1 | TRBV30 | CAWSADKNTEAFF | TGTGCCTGGAGCGCAGACAAAAACACTGAAGCTTTCTTT
- | - | TRBJ2-5 | TRBV25-1 | CASSPQSGTQYF | TGTGCCAGCAGCCCCCAATCCGGGACCCAGTACTTC
TRBD1 | - | TRBJ1-4 | TRBV9 | CASSVAGTENEKLFF | TGTGCCAGCAGCGTAGCCGGGACAGAAAATGAAAAACTGTTTTTT
- | - | TRBJ1-1 | TRBV11-2 | CASSERIMNTEAFF | TGTGCCAGCAGCGAGCGGATAATGAACACTGAAGCTTTCTTT
TRBD1 | - | TRBJ1-4 | TRBV19 | CASSQGQLNNEKLFF | TGTGCCAGTAGCCAGGGACAGTTGAACAATGAAAAACTGTTTTTT
- | - | TRBJ2-7 | TRBV18 | CASSPGGTVPAYEQYF | TGTGCCAGCTCACCAGGGGGGACAGTGCCTGCCTACGAGCAGTACTTC
- | - | TRBJ2-3 | TRBV6-5 | CASKGGGDTQYF | TGTGCCAGCAAGGGCGGAGGCGATACGCAGTATTTT
- | - | TRBJ2-5 | TRBV30 | CALGVGGPQETQYF | TGTGCCTTGGGCGTCGGGGGTCCCCAAGAGACCCAGTACTTC
TRBD2 | few | TRBJ2-3 | TRBV7-2 | CASSSGTSWTDTQYF | TGTGCCAGCAGCTCGGGGACTAGTTGGACAGATACGCAGTATTTT
TRBD2 | many | TRBJ2-7 | TRBV27 | CASSATGTSGFHYEQYF | TGTGCCAGCAGTGCTACCGGGACTAGCGGGTTTCACTACGAGCAGTACTTC
- | few | TRBJ1-5 | TRBV27 | CASSPGEGRQPQHF | TGTGCCAGCAGCCCCGGGGAGGGAAGGCAGCCCCAGCATTTT
- | - | TRBJ1-6 | TRBV9 | CASSVGRGGNSPLHF | TGTGCCAGCAGCGTAGGTCGAGGTGGAAACTCACCCCTCCACTTT